A single sample is the source of the 10 T cell receptor beta chains below, sequenced in a study of blood T cell repertoires in COVID-19. Clones were read by immunoSEQ multiplex PCR, and TCRdb kept only the in-frame ones, dropping some. The table has approximately 210,000 clones, roughly 84% seen once; the top ten hold 1.5% to 2%. Material for sequencing was peripheral blood. The receptors come from a man in his forties with active or convalescent COVID-19.

This clone has a handful of counts. The chain has TRBV5-8 and TRBJ1-5; D is perhaps TRBD1 (6 bases). CDR1 is SGHTS and CDR2 is YDEGEE in the germline V gene. Trimming removed 4 bases from V and 0 bases from J, with 11 bases in between. The CDR3 loop spans 15 amino acids. The CDR3: CASSPQGISNQPQHF. The CDR3 nucleotides read TGTGCCAGCAGCCCCCAGGGGATTAGCAATCAGCCCCAGCATTTT.

The V call is TRBV28, the J call TRBJ1-6; 8 bases are shared with TRBD1. The J segment lost 7 bases and the V segment lost 7 bases, leaving 12 bases of the junction unmatched. This CDR3 has 16 amino acids. Germline V gives CDR1 MDHEN, CDR2 SYDVKM. In DNA, the CDR3 is TGTGCCAGCAACGCAGCCCGGGACAGGTCAAATTCACCCCTCCACTTT. Its translation is CASNAARDRSNSPLHF.

Only a few counts were recorded for this clone. The chain uses TRBV11-2 and TRBJ1-3, with 8 bases lining up with TRBD1. CDR1 SGHAT and CDR2 FQNNGV come from the germline V gene. Trimming cost V 5 bases and J 4 bases; bases outside gene matches: 10. This CDR3 is built from 16 residues. The CDR3 DNA follows: TGTGCCAGCAGCATATACACAGGGGGATCCGGAAACACCATATATTTT. It translates to CASSIYTGGSGNTIYF.

This clone showed up just once. The chain is built from TRBV12-3 or TRBV12-4 and TRBJ2-3, with D unresolved. The CDR3 is 12 amino acids. The germline V and J ends were trimmed by 6 bases and 2 bases, with 6 bases remaining between them. The chain's CDR3 is CASSYLTDTQYF. The CDR3 region has the DNA TGTGCCAGCAGCTATCTCACAGATACGCAGTATTTT.

The chain couples TRBV2 to TRBJ2-1; TRBD1 matches at 7 bases. Germline V lookup: CDR1 SNHLY, CDR2 FYNNEI. The junction had 11 bases not matched to a gene; V was cut back by 1 base and J by 8 bases. This CDR3 region has 16 residues. CDR3 region: CASSEDQGVRTDEQFF. The DNA of the CDR3 is TGTGCCAGCAGTGAAGATCAGGGGGTTCGTACAGATGAGCAGTTCTTC.

V usage is TRBV7-3 and J usage is TRBJ2-5, with TRBD2 as a possible D gene (6 bases). V lost 3 bases, J lost 5 bases, and 13 bases lay in between. Germline CDR1 is SGHTA and CDR2 is FQGTGA. The CDR3 is 14 residues long. The CDR3 nucleotides are TGTGCCAGCAGCTTCGGGGCGGGGAGGGAGACCCAGTACTTC. Its protein is CASSFGAGRETQYF.

For this clone: No DNA is shown, since the ends of the CDR3 on it are uncertain; the CDR3 is the one TCRdb lists. The chain joins TRBV5-1 to TRBJ2-5; the table's D call TRBD1 went unverified against the DNA. Germline V gene lookup returns CDR1 SGHRS and CDR2 YFSETQ. The CDR3 has 16 amino acids, counting both end residues. CDR3 protein: CASSFGPGQGGETQYF.

The V and J genes are TRBV29-1 and TRBJ2-5; 12 bases line up with TRBD2. CDR3 length equals 13 residues. J was trimmed by 3 bases and V by 5 bases; bases with no gene match: 1. The germline gives CDR1 SQVTM, CDR2 ANQGSEA. CDR3 DNA sequence: TGCAGCGTTTGGACTAGCGGGAAAGAGACCCAGTACTTC. Its protein is CSVWTSGKETQYF.

The chain combines TRBV19 with TRBJ1-6; TRBD1 might be the D (6 bases). The germline V gene encodes CDR1 LNHDA and CDR2 SQIVND (reference sequence). This CDR3 comprises 10 residues. CDR3 amino acids: CAQGWSPLHF. The CDR3 DNA is TGTGCGCAGGGGTGGTCACCCCTCCACTTT.

The chain employs TRBV28 and TRBJ1-2, with D possibly matching TRBD1 (5 bases). Germline CDR1 and CDR2: MDHEN and SYDVKM. The V end lost 8 bases, the J end lost 6 bases, and 25 bases lay between the germline ends. This CDR3 is 16 amino acids long. The CDR3 spells CASPIYPGGYEDGYTF. The CDR3 DNA is TGTGCCAGCCCAATCTACCCTGGGGGGTATGAGGATGGCTACACCTTC.